This T cell receptor beta chain was recovered during a study of blood T cell repertoires in COVID-19. Study-level information: Acute and convalescent COVID-19 specimens originated in the United States, Italy and Spain. PBMCs, B-cell-depleted T cells, or T cells were the source of the cDNA or gDNA that made up the material.

This clone was detected a few times. The ends were cut back, 3 bases at V and 1 base at J, with 3 bases in the middle. Germline V CDR1 and CDR2: DFQATT, SNEGSKA (reference sequence). The CDR3 runs 11 residues. Original methodology: Scientists estimated how many nucleated cells there were by amplifying reference gene primers. Sequencing was performed with immunoSEQ multiplex PCR; in TCRdb, only in-frame clones are kept and a portion is missing. That table furnishes V, J and clone size, whereas the DNA furnished D and trimming. The table has hundreds of thousands of clones, approximately 90% seen once; the top ten hold about 12%.

The chain joins TRBV20-1 to TRBJ1-2; D is uncertain. The sequenced sample consisted of peripheral blood. The sequence was collected from a woman in her late teens or twenties who had recovered from COVID-19. In DNA form, the CDR3 reads TGCAGTGCTAGCAGTAACTATGGCTACACCTTC. Its protein is CSASSNYGYTF.